This TCR beta chain is from a study of blood T cell repertoires in COVID-19. Study-wide context: From the United States, Italy and Spain came samples of acute and convalescent COVID-19.

Original data processing: How many nucleated cells were present was estimated from reference gene primer amplification. Clones were sequenced by immunoSEQ multiplex PCR, and TCRdb holds only the in-frame ones, with some missing. The DNA was the basis for D and trimming; V, J and clone size are from that table. The sample consists of about 93,000 clones, 75% to 90% of them appearing once. In germline, CDR1 is SGDLS, CDR2 YYNGEE. This CDR3 contains 16 residues. The V segment lost 4 bases and the J segment 6 bases; nucleotides outside the gene matches: 9. It was during active infection that Seattle patients were enrolled and then longitudinally followed.

The sample comprised peripheral blood. The TCR sequence derives from a man in his fifties or sixties with COVID-19, enrolled during active disease. The rearrangement links TRBV9 to TRBJ1-4, with 10 bases fitting TRBD1. Here the CDR3 DNA reads TGTGCCAGCAGCCACGCTACGACAGGGGGCGATGAAAAACTGTTTTTT. It translates to CASSHATTGGDEKLFF.